Given below is one T cell receptor beta chain in context. TCRdb reprocessed the 5' RACE reads and reports one entry per CDR3 protein, with no DNA. Found here are about 450,000 distinct CDR3 sequences; the top ten clones hold about 2.4%. The sample comes from a study of monozygotic twins with inflammatory bowel disease. The length of the CDR3 is 15 residues. Germline V gene lookup returns CDR1 DFQATT and CDR2 SNEGSKA (reference sequence). The V and J genes are TRBV20-1 and TRBJ2-7; absent DNA, TCRdb's TRBD2 call cannot be checked. This clonotype originated in a human donor with ulcerative colitis or Crohn's disease, or a healthy co-twin of an affected twin (not recorded which). Sequencing input: blood. Here the CDR3 reads CSARGPLAASYEQYF.